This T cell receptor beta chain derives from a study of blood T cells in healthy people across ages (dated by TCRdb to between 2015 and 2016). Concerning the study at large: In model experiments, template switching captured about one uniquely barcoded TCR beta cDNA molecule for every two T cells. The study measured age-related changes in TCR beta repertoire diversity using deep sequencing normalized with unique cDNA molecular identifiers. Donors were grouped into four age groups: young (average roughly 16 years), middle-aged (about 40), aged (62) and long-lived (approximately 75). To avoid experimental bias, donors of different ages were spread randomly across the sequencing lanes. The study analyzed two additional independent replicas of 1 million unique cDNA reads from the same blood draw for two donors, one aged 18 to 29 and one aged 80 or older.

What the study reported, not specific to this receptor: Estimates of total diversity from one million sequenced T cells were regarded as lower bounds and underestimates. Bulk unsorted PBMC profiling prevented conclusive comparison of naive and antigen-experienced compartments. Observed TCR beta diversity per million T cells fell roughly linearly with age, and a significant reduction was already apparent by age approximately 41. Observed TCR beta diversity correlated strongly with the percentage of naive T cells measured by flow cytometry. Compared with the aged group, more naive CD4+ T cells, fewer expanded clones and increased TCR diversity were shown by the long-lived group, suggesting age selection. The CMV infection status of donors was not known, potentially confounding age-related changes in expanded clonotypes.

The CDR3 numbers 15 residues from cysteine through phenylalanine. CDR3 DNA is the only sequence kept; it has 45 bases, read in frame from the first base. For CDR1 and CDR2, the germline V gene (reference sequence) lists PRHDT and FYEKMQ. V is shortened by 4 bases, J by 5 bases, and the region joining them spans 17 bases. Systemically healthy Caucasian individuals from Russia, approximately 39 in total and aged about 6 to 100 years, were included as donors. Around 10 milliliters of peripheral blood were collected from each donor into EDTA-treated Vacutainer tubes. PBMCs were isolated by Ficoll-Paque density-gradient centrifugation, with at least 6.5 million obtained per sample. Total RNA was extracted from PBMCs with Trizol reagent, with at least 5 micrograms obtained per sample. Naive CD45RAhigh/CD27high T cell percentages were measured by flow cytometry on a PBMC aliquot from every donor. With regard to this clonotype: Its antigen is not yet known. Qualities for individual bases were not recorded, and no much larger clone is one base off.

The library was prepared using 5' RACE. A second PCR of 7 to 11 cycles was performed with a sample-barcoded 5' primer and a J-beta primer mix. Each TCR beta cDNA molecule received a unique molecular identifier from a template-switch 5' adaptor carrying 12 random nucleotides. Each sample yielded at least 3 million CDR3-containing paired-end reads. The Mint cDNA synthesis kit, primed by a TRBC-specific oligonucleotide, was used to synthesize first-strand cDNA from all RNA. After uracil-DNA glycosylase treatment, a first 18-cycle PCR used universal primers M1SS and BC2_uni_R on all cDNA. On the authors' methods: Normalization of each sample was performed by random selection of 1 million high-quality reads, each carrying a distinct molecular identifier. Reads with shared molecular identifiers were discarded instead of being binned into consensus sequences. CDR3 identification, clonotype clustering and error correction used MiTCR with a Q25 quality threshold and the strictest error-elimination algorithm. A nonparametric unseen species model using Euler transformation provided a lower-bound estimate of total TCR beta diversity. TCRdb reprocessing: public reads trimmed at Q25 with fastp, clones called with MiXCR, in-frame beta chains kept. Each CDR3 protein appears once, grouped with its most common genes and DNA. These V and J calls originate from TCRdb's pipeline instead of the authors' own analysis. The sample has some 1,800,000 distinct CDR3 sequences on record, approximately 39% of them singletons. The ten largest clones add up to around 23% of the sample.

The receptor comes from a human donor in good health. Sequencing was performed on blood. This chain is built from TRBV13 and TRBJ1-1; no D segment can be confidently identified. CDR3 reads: CASSSPTARETEAFF. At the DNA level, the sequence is TGTGCCAGCAGCTCACCAACCGCCCGGGAAACTGAAGCTTTCTTT.